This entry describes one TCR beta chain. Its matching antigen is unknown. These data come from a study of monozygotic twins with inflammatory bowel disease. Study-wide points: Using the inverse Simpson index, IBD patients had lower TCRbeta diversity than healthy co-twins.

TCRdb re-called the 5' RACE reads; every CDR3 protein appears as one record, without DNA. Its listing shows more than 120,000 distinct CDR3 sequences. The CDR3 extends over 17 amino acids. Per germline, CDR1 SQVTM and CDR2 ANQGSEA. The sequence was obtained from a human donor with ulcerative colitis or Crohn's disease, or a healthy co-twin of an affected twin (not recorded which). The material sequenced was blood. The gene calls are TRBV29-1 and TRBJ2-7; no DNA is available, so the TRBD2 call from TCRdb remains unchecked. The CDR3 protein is CSVEAPGTSGVVYEQYF.